This T cell receptor beta chain was recorded in a study of molecular identifiers for immune sequencing clone quantification. The authors gated naive CD8 T cells as CD8+CD4-CCR7+CD45RA+ for sorting. J was trimmed by 6 bases and V by 4 bases; bases with no gene match: 9. The CDR3 extends over 14 amino acids. The germline V gene encodes CDR1 LGHDT and CDR2 YNNKEL (reference sequence). Bulk TCR library preparation followed previously described methods with listed TCR primers. One entry per CDR3 protein results from TCRdb running MiXCR on the PCR reads. This sample has roughly 90,000 distinct CDR3 sequences, with under 20% found just once. This clonotype was seen at least ten times. Its specificity is not known. Whole-study findings and limits: Clones above 20 RNA copies contained over 98% of effector molecules but under 1% of naive ones.

The gene calls are TRBV3-1 and TRBJ2-7, with TRBD2 matching over 7 bases. The sequencing sample was made of naive CD8+ T cells from blood, with Jurkat cell RNA spiked in. Subset of the sample: FACS-sorted CD8+CD4-CCR7+CD45RA+ naive T cells. This TCR came from a human donor in good health. Some libraries in this study had Jurkat cell RNA spiked in. The CDR3 loop reads CASSPGLGGLEQYF. Here the CDR3 DNA reads TGTGCCAGCAGCCCGGGACTGGGAGGGCTCGAGCAGTACTTC.